This note documents a single T cell receptor (beta chain) sequence. Trimming removed 6 bases at V and 2 bases at J, with 14 bases between. This CDR3 has 14 amino acids. Germline loops: CDR1 MNHEY, CDR2 SVGAGI. These data originate in a study of blood T cell repertoires in COVID-19. Study background: COVID-19 samples from acute and convalescent phases originated in the United States, Italy and Spain. Nucleic acid was either cDNA or gDNA, and it came from T cells, B-cell-depleted T cells, or PBMCs.

In the authors' workflow: Reference gene primer amplification in the assay estimated nucleated cell counts. TCRdb's copy holds only in-frame clones and misses some; the assay was immunoSEQ multiplex PCR. D and trimming were read from the DNA, whereas the V and J calls and clone size are those reported in that table. The table records just over 75,000 clones, 80% of them present only once. J is TRBJ2-7 and V is TRBV6-5, with a tentative D call TRBD1 (5 bases). Sequenced material: peripheral blood. This receptor was identified in a man aged 60-69 years with active or convalescent COVID-19. CDR3 DNA sequence: TGTGCCAGCAGCTATTCAGGGCCCCCCTACGAGCAGTACTTC. Translating gives CASSYSGPPYEQYF.